The source of this TCR beta chain is a study of cytomegalovirus exposure and HLA in healthy donors. Study results and caveats: An apparent linkage of common viral pathogens to several of the most significant clusters emerged in a later analysis.

The V gene end was trimmed by 0 bases and the J gene end by 0 bases; junction bases not matched to a gene: 5. Germline V CDR1 and CDR2: SGHNT, YYREEE (reference sequence). The CDR3 loop spans 18 amino acids. In regard to this clone: Its specificity is not known.

The study ran its PCR with 60 Vbeta and 13 Jbeta primers. This table comes from immunoSEQ multiplex PCR, and its TCRdb copy is limited to in-frame clones, with some not included. The data contain under 80,000 clones, approximately 67% of them singletons. The sequenced sample consisted of PBMCs. The chain has TRBV5-4 and TRBJ2-7, with 14 bases lining up with TRBD2. The TCR originated in a woman aged 25-40 years in good health and CMV-seronegative. CDR3 nucleotide sequence: TGTGCCAGCAGCTTGGGACTAGCGGGGGGGATTAACTCCTACGAGCAGTACTTC. Its translation is CASSLGLAGGINSYEQYF.